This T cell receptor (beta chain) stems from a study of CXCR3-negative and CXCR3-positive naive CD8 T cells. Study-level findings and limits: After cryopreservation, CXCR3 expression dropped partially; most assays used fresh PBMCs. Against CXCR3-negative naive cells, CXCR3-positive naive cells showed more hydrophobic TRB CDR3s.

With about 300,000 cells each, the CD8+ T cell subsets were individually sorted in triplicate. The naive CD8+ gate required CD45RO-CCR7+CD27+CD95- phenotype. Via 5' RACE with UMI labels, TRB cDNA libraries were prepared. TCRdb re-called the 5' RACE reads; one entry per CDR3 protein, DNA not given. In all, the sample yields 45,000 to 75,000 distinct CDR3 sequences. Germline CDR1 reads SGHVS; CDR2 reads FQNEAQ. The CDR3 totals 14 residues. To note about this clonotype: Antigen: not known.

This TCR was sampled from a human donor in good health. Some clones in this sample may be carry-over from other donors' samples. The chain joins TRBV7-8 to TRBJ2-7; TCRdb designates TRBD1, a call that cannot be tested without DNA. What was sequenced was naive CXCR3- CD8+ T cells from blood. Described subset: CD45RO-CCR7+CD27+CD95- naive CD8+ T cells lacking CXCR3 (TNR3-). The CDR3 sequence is CASSLPPDRGEQYF.